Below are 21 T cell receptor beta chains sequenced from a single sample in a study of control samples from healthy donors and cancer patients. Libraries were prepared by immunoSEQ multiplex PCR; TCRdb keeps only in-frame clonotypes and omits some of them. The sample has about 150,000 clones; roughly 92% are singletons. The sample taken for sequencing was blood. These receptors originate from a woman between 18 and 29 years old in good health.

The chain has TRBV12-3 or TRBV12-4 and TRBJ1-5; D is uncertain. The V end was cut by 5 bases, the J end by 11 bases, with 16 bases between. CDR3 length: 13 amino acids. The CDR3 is CASSLSGSPSQHF. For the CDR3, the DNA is TGTGCCAGCAGTCTCTCCGGGTCCCCCTCCCAGCATTTT.

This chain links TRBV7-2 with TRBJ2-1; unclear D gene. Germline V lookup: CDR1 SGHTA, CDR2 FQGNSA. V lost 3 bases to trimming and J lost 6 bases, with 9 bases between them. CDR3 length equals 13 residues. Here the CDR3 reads CASSFFSTNEQFF. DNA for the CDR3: TGTGCCAGCAGCTTTTTCTCTACCAATGAGCAGTTCTTC.

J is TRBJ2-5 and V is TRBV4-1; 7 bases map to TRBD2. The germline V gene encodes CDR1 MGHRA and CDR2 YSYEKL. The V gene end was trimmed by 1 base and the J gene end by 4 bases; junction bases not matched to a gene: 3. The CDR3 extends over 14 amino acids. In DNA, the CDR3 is TGCGCCAGCAGCCAAGCGGGAGGAGCAGAGACCCAGTACTTC. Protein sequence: CASSQAGGAETQYF.

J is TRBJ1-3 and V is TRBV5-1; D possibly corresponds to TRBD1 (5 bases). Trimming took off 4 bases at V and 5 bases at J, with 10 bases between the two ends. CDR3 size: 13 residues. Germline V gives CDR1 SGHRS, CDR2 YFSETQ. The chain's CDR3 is CASSRGERNTIYF. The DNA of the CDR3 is TGCGCCAGCAGCCGGGGGGAGAGAAACACCATATATTTT.

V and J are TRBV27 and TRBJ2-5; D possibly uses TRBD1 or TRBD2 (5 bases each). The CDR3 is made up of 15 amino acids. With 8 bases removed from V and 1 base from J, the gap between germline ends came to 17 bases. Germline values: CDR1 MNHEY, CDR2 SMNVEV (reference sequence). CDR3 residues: CASGHFQGVQETQYF. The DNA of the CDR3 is TGTGCCAGCGGACATTTCCAGGGAGTCCAAGAGACCCAGTACTTC.

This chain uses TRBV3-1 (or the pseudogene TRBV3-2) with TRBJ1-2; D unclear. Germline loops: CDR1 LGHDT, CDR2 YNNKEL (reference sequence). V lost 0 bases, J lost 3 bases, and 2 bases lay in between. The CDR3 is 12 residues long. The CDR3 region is CASSQEYYGYTF. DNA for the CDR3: TGTGCCAGCAGCCAAGAGTACTATGGCTACACCTTC.

The CDR3 sequence is CATSRWAAEGSGDTQYF. CDR3 DNA sequence: TGTGCCACCAGCAGATGGGCGGCGGAAGGGTCGGGAGATACGCAGTATTTT. The gene calls are TRBV15 and TRBJ2-3, with D uncertain. This CDR3 has 17 amino acids. The V gene lost 2 bases and the J gene lost 5 bases, with 20 bases spanning the gap. CDR1 and CDR2 from the germline V gene are LNHNV and YYDKDF (reference sequence).

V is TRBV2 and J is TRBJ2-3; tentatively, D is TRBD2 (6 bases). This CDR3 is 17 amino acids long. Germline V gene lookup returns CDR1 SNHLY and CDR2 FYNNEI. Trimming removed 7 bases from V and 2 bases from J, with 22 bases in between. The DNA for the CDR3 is TGTGCCAGCATAGAGAGCGGGCCGCTTGCTTTCACAGATACGCAGTATTTT. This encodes CASIESGPLAFTDTQYF. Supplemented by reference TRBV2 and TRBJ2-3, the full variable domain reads EPEVTQTPSHQVTQMGQEVILRCVPISNHLYFYWYRQILGQKVEFLVSFYNNEISEKSEIFDDQFSVERPDGSNFTLKIRSTKLEDSAMYFCASIESGPLAFTDTQYFGPGTRLTVL.

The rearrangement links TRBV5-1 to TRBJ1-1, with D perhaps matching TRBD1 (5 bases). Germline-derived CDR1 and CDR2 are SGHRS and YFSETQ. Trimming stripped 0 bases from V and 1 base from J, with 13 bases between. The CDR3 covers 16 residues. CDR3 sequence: CASSLGVGQGNTEAFF. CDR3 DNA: TGCGCCAGCAGCTTGGGTGTAGGGCAGGGGAACACTGAAGCTTTCTTT.

The CDR3 sequence: CASSLGTQVYNEQFF. For the CDR3, the DNA is TGCGCCAGCAGCTTGGGGACACAAGTCTACAATGAGCAGTTCTTC. The chain couples TRBV5-1 to TRBJ2-1; weak D call: TRBD1 (5 bases). From germline, CDR1 is SGHRS and CDR2 YFSETQ. The CDR3 has 15 amino acids. Trimming cost V 0 bases and J 3 bases, with 10 bases left between them.

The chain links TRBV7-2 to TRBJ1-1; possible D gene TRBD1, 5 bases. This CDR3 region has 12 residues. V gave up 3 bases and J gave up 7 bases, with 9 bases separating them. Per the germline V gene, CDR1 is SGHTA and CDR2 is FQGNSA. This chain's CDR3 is CASSFYGGEAFF. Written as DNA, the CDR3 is TGTGCCAGCAGCTTTTACGGGGGTGAAGCTTTCTTT.

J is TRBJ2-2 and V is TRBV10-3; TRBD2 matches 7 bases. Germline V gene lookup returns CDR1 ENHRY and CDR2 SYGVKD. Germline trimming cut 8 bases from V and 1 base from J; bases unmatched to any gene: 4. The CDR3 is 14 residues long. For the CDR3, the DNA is TGTGCCATCTTGGCGGGGGTGAACACCGGGGAGCTGTTTTTT. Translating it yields CAILAGVNTGELFF.

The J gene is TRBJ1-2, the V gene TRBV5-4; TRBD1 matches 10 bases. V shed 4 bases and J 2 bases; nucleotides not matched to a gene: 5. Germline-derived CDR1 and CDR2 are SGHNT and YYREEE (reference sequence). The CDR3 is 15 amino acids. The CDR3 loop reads CASSLGTGVNYGYTF. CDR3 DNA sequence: TGTGCCAGCAGCCTCGGGACAGGGGTAAACTATGGCTACACCTTC.

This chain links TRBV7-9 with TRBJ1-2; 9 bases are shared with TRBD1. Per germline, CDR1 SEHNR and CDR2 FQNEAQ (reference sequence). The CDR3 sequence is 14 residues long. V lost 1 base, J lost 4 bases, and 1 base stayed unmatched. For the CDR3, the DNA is TGTGCCAGCAGCTTAGGACAGGGGGGCTATGGCTACACCTTC. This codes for CASSLGQGGYGYTF. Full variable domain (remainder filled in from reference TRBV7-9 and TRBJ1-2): DTGVSQNPRHKITKRGQNVTFRCDPISEHNRLYWYRQTLGQGPEFLTYFQNEAQLEKSRLLSDRFSAERPKGSFSTLEIQRTEQGDSAMYLCASSLGQGGYGYTFGSGTRLTVV.

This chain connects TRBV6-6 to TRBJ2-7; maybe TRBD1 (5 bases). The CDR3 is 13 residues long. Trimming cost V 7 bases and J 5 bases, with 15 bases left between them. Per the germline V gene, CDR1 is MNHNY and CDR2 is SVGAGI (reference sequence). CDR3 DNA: TGTGCCAGCAATTTCTGGCAGGGCCACGAGCAGTACTTC. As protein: CASNFWQGHEQYF.

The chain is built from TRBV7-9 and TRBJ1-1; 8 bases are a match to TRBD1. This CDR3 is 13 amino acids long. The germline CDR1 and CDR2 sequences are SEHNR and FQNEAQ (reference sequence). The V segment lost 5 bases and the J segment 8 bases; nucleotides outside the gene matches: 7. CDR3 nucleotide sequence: TGTGCCAGCAGCCAGAAACCAGGGGGCGAAGCTTTCTTT. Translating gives CASSQKPGGEAFF.

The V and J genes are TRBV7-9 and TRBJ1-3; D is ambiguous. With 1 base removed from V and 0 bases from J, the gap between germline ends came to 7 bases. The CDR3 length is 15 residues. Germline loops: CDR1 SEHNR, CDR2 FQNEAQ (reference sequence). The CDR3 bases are TGTGCCAGCAGCTTAGAGCCGAGCTCTGGAAACACCATATATTTT. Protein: CASSLEPSSGNTIYF.

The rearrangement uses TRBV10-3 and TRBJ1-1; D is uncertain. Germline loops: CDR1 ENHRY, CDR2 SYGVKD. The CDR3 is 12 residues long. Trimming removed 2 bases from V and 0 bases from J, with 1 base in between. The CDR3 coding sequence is TGTGCCATCAGTGAGGTGAACACTGAAGCTTTCTTT. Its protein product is CAISEVNTEAFF.

CDR3 sequence (DNA): TGCGCCAGCTCAAGGACGGGCCTCTACAATGAGCAGTTCTTC. Its translation: CASSRTGLYNEQFF. The V gene is TRBV23-1, the J gene TRBJ2-1; D is uncertain. TRBV23-1 is annotated as an ORF whose role is uncertain. Trimming pared 8 bases from V and 3 bases from J, leaving 14 bases between. The CDR3 is made up of 14 amino acids.

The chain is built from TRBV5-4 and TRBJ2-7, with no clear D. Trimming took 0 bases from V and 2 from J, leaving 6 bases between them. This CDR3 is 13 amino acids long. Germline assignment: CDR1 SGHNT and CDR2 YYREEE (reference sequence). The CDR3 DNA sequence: TGTGCCAGCAGCTTGGCCCGGACCTACGAGCAGTACTTC. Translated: CASSLARTYEQYF.

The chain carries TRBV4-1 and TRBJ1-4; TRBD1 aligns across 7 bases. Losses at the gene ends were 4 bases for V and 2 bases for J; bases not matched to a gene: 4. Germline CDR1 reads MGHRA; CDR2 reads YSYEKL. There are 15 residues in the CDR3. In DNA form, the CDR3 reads TGCGCCAGCAGCCCCACAGGGGTGACTAATGAAAAACTGTTTTTT. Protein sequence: CASSPTGVTNEKLFF.